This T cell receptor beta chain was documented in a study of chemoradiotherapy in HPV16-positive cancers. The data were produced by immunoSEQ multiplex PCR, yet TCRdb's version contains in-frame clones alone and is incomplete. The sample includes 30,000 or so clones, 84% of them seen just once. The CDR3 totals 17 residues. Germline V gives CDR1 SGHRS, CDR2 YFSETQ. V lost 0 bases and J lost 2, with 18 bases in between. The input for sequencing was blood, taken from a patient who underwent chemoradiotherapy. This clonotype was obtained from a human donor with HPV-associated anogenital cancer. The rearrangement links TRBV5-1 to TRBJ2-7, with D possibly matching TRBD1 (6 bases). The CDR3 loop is CASSLVPDRTGTYEQYV. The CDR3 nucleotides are TGCGCCAGCAGCTTGGTTCCCGACCGAACAGGGACCTACGAGCAGTACGTC.